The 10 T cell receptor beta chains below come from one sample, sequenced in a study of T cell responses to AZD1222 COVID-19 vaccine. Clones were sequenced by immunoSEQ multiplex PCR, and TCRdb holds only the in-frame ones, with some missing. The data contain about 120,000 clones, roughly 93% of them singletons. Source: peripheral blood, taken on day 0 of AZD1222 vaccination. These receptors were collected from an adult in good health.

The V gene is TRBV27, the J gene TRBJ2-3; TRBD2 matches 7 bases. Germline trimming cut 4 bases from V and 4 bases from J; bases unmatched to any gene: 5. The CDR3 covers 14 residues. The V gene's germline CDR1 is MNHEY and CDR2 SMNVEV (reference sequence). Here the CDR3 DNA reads TGTGCCAGCAGTTCTGGACTAGAGGCAGATACGCAGTATTTT. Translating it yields CASSSGLEADTQYF.

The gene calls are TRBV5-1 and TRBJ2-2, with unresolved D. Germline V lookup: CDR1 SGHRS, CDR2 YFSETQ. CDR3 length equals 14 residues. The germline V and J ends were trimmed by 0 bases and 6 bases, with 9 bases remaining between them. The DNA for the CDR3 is TGCGCCAGCAGCTTGGTGCTGTTCCCCGGGGAGCTGTTTTTT. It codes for CASSLVLFPGELFF. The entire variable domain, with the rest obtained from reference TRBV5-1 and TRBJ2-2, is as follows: KAGVTQTPRYLIKTRGQQVTLSCSPISGHRSVSWYQQTPGQGLQFLFEYFSETQRNKGNFPGRFSGRQFSNSRSEMNVSTLELGDSALYLCASSLVLFPGELFFGEGSRLTVL.

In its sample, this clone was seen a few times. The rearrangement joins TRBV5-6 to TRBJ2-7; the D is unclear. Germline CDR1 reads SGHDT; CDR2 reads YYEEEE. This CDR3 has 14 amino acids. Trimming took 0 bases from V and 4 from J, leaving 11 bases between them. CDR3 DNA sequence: TGTGCCAGCAGCTTGGAGGCCAGAGATTACGAGCAGTACTTC. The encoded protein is CASSLEARDYEQYF.

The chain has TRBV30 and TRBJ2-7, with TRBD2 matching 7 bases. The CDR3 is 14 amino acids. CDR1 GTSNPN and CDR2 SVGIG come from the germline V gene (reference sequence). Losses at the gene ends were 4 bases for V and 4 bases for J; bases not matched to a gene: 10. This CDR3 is CAWNPGTIAYEQYF. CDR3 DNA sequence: TGTGCCTGGAACCCCGGGACTATAGCTTACGAGCAGTACTTC.

CDR3 DNA: TGTGCCAGCAGTCCCGGGTTCCGCACCGGGGAGCTGTTTTTT. Its translation is CASSPGFRTGELFF. The V and J genes are TRBV11-3 and TRBJ2-2; D is ambiguous. Germline V gives CDR1 SGHNT, CDR2 YENEEA. This CDR3 is 14 amino acids long. V was cut by 6 bases and J by 4 bases, with 12 bases left in between.

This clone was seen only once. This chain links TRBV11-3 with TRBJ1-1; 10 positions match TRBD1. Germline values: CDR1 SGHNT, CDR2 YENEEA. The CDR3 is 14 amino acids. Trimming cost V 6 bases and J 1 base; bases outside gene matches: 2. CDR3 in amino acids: CASSRDRGNTEAFF. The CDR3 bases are TGTGCCAGCAGTCGGGACAGGGGGAACACTGAAGCTTTCTTT.

The DNA of the CDR3 is TGTGCCACCAGCCCCCTTGGACTAGCGGACCCCAGGGACGAGCAGTACTTC. This gives the protein CATSPLGLADPRDEQYF. The chain couples TRBV15 to TRBJ2-7; the match to TRBD2 covers 10 bases. V lost 5 bases, J lost 5 bases, and 15 bases stayed unmatched. Germline assignment: CDR1 LNHNV and CDR2 YYDKDF (reference sequence). This CDR3 spans 17 amino acids. The full variable domain, with the rest looked up from reference TRBV15 and TRBJ2-7, is DAMVIQNPRYQVTQFGKPVTLSCSQTLNHNVMYWYQQKSSQAPKLLFHYYDKDFNNEADTPDNFQSRRPNTSFCFLDIRSPGLGDTAMYLCATSPLGLADPRDEQYFGPGTRLTVT.

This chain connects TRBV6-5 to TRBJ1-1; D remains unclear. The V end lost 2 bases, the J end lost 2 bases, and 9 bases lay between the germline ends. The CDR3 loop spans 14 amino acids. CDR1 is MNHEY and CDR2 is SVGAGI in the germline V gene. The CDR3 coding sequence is TGTGCCAGCAGTTACGCGATAGTAAACACTGAAGCTTTCTTT. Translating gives CASSYAIVNTEAFF.

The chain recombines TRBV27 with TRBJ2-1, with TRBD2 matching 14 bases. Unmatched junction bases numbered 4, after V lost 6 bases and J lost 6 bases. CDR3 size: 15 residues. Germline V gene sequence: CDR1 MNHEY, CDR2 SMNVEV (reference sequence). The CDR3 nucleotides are TGTGCCAGCAGAGGGACTAGCGGGAGTAGCAATGAGCAGTTCTTC. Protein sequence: CASRGTSGSSNEQFF.

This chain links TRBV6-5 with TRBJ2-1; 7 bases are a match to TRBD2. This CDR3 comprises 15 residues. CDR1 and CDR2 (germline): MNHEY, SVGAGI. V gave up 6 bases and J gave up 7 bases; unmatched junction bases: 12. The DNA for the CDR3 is TGTGCCAGCAGCTTCACGGCACTAGCGACAAATGAGCAGTTCTTC. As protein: CASSFTALATNEQFF.